This T cell receptor (beta chain) was sequenced in a study of blood T cell repertoires in COVID-19 (dated by TCRdb to the early 2020s). About the full investigation: Collaborator samples came from the United States, Italy and Spain and covered acute and convalescent phases of COVID-19. The prospective study material was composed of cDNA or gDNA derived from T cells, B-cell-depleted T cells, or PBMCs. The dataset comprised deeply sampled blood TCRbeta repertoires from subjects exposed to, actively infected with, or recovered from COVID-19. The repertoires were released in a freely available public database meant as a resource for research on the immune response to SARS-CoV-2. Samples were obtained from the ongoing ImmuneRACE study (first 160 participants) and from some 1,200 subjects provided by 6 global collaborators. Sample metadata almost always included a de-identified subject ID, COVID-19 status, age in years and sex. Where HLA class I and class II types were available, the types were taken from metadata supplied by the sample provider, not from assay-based typing. General findings and caveats noted by the study authors: The amount of clinical and demographic metadata varied by source and participant and was provided uncurated.

The germline V and J ends show losses of 1 base and 7 bases respectively, and no gene match explains 4 bases of the junction. Per the germline V gene, SGHTA is the CDR1 and FQGNSA is the CDR2. The CDR3 has 15 amino acids, counting the end cysteine and phenylalanine. Kept here is only the CDR3 DNA, which spans 45 bases and is read in frame from base 1. Of note for this clone: The antigen it binds to is not known. The input lacks base qualities; no much larger clone sits a single base away.

Whole blood was collected in K2EDTA tubes by collaborating institutions according to the institutions' own protocols. For TCRbeta analysis, collaborators shipped samples in one of three forms: frozen whole blood, isolated PBMCs, or DNA extracted from either of those sample types. TCRbeta CDR3 regions were amplified from genomic DNA by means of the immunoSEQ Assay, a bias-controlled multiplex PCR. As for how the authors treated the data: The number of nucleated cells in each sample was estimated by amplification of reference gene primers within the assay. Sequence reads were collapsed and filtered to measure the absolute abundance of every unique TCRbeta CDR3 rearrangement. For each sample, productive Simpson clonality was calculated as the square root of Simpson's diversity index over productive rearrangements. Not all clones reach the TCRdb copy of this immuneACCESS table, which keeps in-frame sequences only. Checked studies attribute under half of the gap to unresolved V genes and leave the rest unexplained. Clone size and the V and J calls come from that table; the DNA yielded D and trimming. The sample table lists roughly 38,000 clones, around 90% of them with a count of one. 9% to 13% of the sample is held by the ten biggest clonotypes.

The receptor was isolated from a man aged 70-80 years with acute or convalescent COVID-19. The sequenced sample was peripheral blood. The rearranged segments are TRBV7-2 and TRBJ1-6; 7 central bases correspond to TRBD1. In nucleotides, the sequence is TGTGCCAGCAGCTTAGGGCAGGGGGTCAATTCACCCCTCCACTTT. Its translation reads: CASSLGQGVNSPLHF.